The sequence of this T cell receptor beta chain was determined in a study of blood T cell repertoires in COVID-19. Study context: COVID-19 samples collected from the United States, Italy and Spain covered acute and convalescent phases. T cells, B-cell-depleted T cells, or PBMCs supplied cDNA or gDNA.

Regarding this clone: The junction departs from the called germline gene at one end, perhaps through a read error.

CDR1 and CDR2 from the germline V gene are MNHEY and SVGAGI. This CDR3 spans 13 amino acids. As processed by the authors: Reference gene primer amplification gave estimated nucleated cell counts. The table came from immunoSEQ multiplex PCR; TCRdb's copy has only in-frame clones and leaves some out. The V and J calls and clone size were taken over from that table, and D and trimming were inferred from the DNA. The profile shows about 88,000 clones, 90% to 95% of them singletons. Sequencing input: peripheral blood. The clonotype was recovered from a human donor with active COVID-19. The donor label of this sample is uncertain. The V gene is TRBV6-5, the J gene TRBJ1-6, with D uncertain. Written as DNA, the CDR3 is TGTGCCAGCAGAAACAGTTATAATTCACCCCCCCACTTT. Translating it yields CASRNSYNSPPHF.